This TCR beta chain emerged from a study of CD8 T cells in ankylosing spondylitis. Overall study findings and caveats: Reportedly, disease-linked clones are significantly enriched in ankylosing spondylitis patients' matched synovial fluid. Disease-linked clones had a CD8+ phenotype and relatively low frequency in peripheral blood.

Quantitative barcoded 5'-RACE was used to prepare TCR beta libraries. TCRdb re-called the 5' RACE reads with MiXCR, one entry per CDR3 protein. Altogether under 250,000 distinct CDR3 sequences are present, 25% to 30% being singletons, with the ten largest covering around 6.3%. This clonotype showed up many times. Antigen: not known. This TCR was recovered from a male donor with ankylosing spondylitis or in good health (not recorded which). The sample was blood, either unsorted or a sorted T cell fraction (not recorded which).

Here the CDR3 reads CATSGLITGELFF. CDR3 in DNA: TGTGCCACCAGTGGCCTTATCACCGGGGAGCTGTTTTTT. The V gene is TRBV24-1, the J gene TRBJ2-2; D gene unclear. Between the trimmed V and J ends, which lost 5 bases and 4 bases, there was a span of 7 bases. The germline gives CDR1 KGHDR, CDR2 SFDVKD. CDR3 length: 13 amino acids.